Given below is one T cell receptor (delta chain) in context. It lacks a known antigen. Base qualities are not provided; no much larger clone lies one nucleotide away. The source of the sample is a study of Vδ1+ human thymocytes (dated by TCRdb to 2016 to 2019). General notes on the study: mRNA-level TRG and TRD CDR3 repertoires of highly purified Vdelta1+ thymocytes from young children were characterised as a data resource. Validation of the multiplex-based CDR3 amplicon strategy against 5'RACE-based CDR3 amplicon generation methods had been performed previously. Overall study results and their limits: Because no clustering by age or sex was observed, donors were not stratified by these variables in the analyses. The thymic TRG and TRD repertoires appeared highly polyclonal, with Gaussian CDR3 length distributions, in contrast to the oligoclonal repertoires of peripheral blood. Donors shared many TRG clonotypes (up to about 6.9x10^3), but TRD repertoires were essentially private, with at most 130 shared. The use of highly purified populations and single-cell validation was advised by the authors, since misinterpretation of bulk repertoire data could be caused by unexpected Vdelta2 sequences. Although sort purity was high, roughly a fifth of thymic TRD sequences were Vdelta2 (with a few Vdelta3), in contrast to the peripheral blood Vdelta1+ controls.

Thymic samples were depleted of alphabeta T cells, then CD3+ TCRVdelta1+ TCRVdelta2- thymocytes were FACS-sorted. A purity of roughly 97% to 99.6% was achieved for sorted Vdelta1+ thymocytes. The thymic specimens were obtained from about eight paediatric patients who were undergoing corrective cardiac surgery and ranged in age from about 5 days to 16 months. Thymic tissue was dispersed, and mononuclear cells were isolated on a Histopaque-1077 density gradient. Staining used anti-TCRVdelta1 clone TS8.2, anti-TCRVdelta2 clone B6, anti-CD3 clone HIT3a and anti-TCRalphabeta clone IP26 antibodies. The CDR3, from cysteine to phenylalanine, totals 21 residues. Solely the CDR3 DNA is kept, with 63 bases framed from the first base. V is reduced by 4 bases and J by 2 bases, leaving a spacing of 32 bases between them. The germline V gene yields TSWWSYY for CDR1 and QGS for CDR2. RNA extraction was performed with the RNeasy mini kit, and reverse transcription was done with Superscript III. Multiplex PCR was used to generate CDR3 amplicons, with pooled V-gene forward primers and a constant-region reverse primer carrying Illumina adaptor overhangs. After gel purification, amplicons were indexed with Nextera index primers over about 8 extra PCR cycles and were then purified with AMPure XP beads. The libraries were sequenced on an Illumina MiSeq using paired-end 250 bp reads, dual indexing and a 20% PhiX spike-in. Concerning the study's data processing: FastQC was used to quality check the reads, while ea-utils fastq-join merged the TRG read pairs. Annotation of sequences was performed with IMGT/HighV-QUEST, only productive sequences with unambiguous V-gene assignment were retained, and clonotypes were defined by identical CDR3 sequence. VDJtools 1.1.1, tcR 2.2.3, Treemap and vegan Shannon diversity in R 3.4.4 were used for downstream analysis. Clone calls in TCRdb were regenerated from the public reads with CATT, after which identical DNA sequences shared one row. The V and J calls and clone size come from TCRdb's table, not from the authors' own analysis. The sample table records about 20,000 delta-chain clones; 8.1% of these occur just once. Just under 1% of the sample comes from the top ten.

The TCR sequence derives from a child younger than two who had congenital heart surgery. The material sequenced was Vdelta1+ gamma-delta thymocytes from the thymus. The cell subset or site label on this specimen signifies: FACS-sorted CD3+ TCRalphabeta- TCRVdelta1+ TCRVdelta2- thymocytes. This chain joins TRDV1 to TRDJ1; a tentative D call is TRDD2 (8 bases match). TCRdb leaves out the J gene; it was filled in here by matching the DNA to germline. The CDR3 loop reads CALGVQAFLMPGGWLTDKLIF. The sequenced DNA is TGTGCTCTTGGGGTCCAGGCCTTCCTAATGCCTGGGGGCTGGCTTACCGATAAACTCATCTTT.